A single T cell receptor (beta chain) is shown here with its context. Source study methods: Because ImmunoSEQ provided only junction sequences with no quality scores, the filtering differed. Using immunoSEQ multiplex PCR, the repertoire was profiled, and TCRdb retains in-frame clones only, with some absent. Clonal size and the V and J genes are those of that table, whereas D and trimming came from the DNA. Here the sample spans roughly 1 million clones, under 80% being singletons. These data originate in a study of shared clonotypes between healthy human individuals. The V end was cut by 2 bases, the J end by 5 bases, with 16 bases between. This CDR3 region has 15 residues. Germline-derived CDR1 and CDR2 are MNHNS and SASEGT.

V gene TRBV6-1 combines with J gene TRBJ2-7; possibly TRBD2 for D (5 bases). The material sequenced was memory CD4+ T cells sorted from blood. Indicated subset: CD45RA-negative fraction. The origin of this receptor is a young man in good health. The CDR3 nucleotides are TGTGCCAGCAGTGAAATTGGACTTGGCGGAGACGAGCAGTACTTC. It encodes CASSEIGLGGDEQYF.